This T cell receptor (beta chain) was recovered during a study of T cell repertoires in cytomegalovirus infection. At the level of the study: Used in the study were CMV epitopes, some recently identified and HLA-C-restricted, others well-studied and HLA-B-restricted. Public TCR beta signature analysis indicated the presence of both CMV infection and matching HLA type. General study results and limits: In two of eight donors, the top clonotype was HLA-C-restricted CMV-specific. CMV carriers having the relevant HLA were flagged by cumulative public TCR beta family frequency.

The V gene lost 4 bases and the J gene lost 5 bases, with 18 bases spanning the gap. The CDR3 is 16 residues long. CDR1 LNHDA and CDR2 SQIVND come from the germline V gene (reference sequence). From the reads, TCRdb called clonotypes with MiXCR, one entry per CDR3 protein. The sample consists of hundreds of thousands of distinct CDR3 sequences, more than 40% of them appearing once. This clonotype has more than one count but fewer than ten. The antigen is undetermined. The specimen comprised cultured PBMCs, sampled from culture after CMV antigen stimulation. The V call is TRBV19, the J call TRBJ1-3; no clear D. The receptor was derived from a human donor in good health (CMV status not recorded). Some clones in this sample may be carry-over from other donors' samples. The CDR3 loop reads CASSTRPSAARNTIYF. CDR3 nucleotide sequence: TGTGCCAGTAGTACCCGCCCCTCGGCGGCAAGAAACACCATATATTTT.